This T cell receptor (beta chain) was captured in a study of Graves' ophthalmopathy and Graves' hyperthyroidism. Across the study: Where ophthalmopathy was absent within 18 months of follow-up, hyperthyroidism was stable.

Amplification of the TCR beta CDR3 regions used RNA transcripts (as template). An opening RT-PCR round employed HTBI primers and preceded a second-round multiplex PCR. Via MiXCR, TCRdb re-called the multiplex PCR reads, giving one row per CDR3 protein. The data show around 1.1 million distinct CDR3 sequences, around a third seen once. Study-wide results and limits: Appearing in blood as well were most expanded thyroid clonotypes above 0.001 frequency. Sensitivity reached more than 70% and specificity more than 72% when the model predicted ophthalmopathy progression.

Trimming at V came to 2 bases and at J to 2 bases, leaving 5 bases not matched to a gene. Looked up from germline, CDR1 is ENHRY and CDR2 is SYGVKD. This CDR3 contains 15 residues. This clonotype was found many times. Its specificity is not known. Sequencing was performed on peripheral blood or thyroid tissue (not recorded which). This TCR was recovered from an adult man with Graves' hyperthyroidism. The V gene is TRBV10-3, the J gene TRBJ1-2; 7 bases line up with TRBD1. For the CDR3, the DNA is TGTGCCATCAGTGAGAAGTCGGGACAGAACTATGGCTACACCTTC. Protein sequence: CAISEKSGQNYGYTF.